This T cell receptor (beta chain) was captured in a study of T-cell reconstitution after alpha-beta-depleted transplantation in children. Study results and caveats: T-cell counts and diversity were attributed mostly to newly produced T cells one year after transplant.

This CDR3 has 15 residues. Trimming left V 7 bases short and J 3 bases short, with 19 bases between. A TCRbeta library incorporating unique molecular identifiers was prepared. A single record per CDR3 protein comes from TCRdb applying MiXCR to the PCR reads. Found here are some 290,000 distinct CDR3 sequences, around 20% of them singletons; the top ten hold about a tenth. The sample holds a few counts of this clonotype. Its specificity is not known. Sequenced here: PBMCs, mostly from graft donor cells, sampled 180 days after TCRalphabeta/CD19-depleted stem cell transplant. The gene calls are TRBV12-3 or TRBV12-4 and TRBJ2-7; weak D call: TRBD2 (6 bases). The sequence derives from a male patient between 5 and 17 years old who had a stem cell transplant for acute lymphoblastic leukemia, so the T cells may come from the graft donor. CDR3 region: CASKTMAGRSYEQYF. CDR3 bases: TGTGCCAGCAAAACTATGGCGGGAAGAAGCTACGAGCAGTACTTC.